A selection of T cell receptor beta chains follows, all from one sample in a study of T cell repertoires in cytomegalovirus infection. TCRdb re-analysed the reads in MiXCR, keeping a single row per CDR3 protein. Among almost 500,000 distinct CDR3 sequences listed, about 11% were seen once. Sequencing input: PBMCs. These receptors all stem from a human donor in good health (CMV status not recorded). Some clones in this sample may be carry-over from other donors' samples. CDR3s include the opening cysteine and the closing phenylalanine or tryptophan. The D gene is left open where the match is weak. Size tells how often a clone was seen (once, few, many) or the class of an expanded clone, and some rows leave it out.

J,size,V,D,DNA,CDR3
TRBJ2-5,few,TRBV5-6,TRBD2,TGTGCCAGCAGCTTGACCCTAGCGGGGGGGTTTGTAGAGACCCAGTACTTC,CASSLTLAGGFVETQYF
TRBJ2-1,few,TRBV19,TRBD2,TGTGCCAGTAAGCTAGCGGGGATCTTGGGTGAGCAGTTCTTC,CASKLAGILGEQFF
TRBJ1-2,many,TRBV7-9,NA,TGTGCCAGCAGCTTTGGCAGCTTCTATGGCTACACCTTC,CASSFGSFYGYTF
TRBJ1-1,few,TRBV20-1,NA,TGCAGTGGAAGGAGACAGGTGAACACTGAAGCTTTCTTT,CSGRRQVNTEAFF
TRBJ1-5,many,TRBV20-1,TRBD1,TGCAGTGCTGGACAGGCCCTAGGGAATCAGCCCCAGCATTTT,CSAGQALGNQPQHF
TRBJ1-1,NA,TRBV20-1,NA,TGCAGTGCTAGAGATCCACAGCTGAACACTGAAGCTTTCTTT,CSARDPQLNTEAFF
TRBJ1-1,many,TRBV6-5,TRBD1,TGTGCCAGCAGTTACTCGACAGGGGGGCTGAACACTGAAGCTTTCTTT,CASSYSTGGLNTEAFF
TRBJ1-5,NA,TRBV6-5,TRBD1,TGTGCCAGCACCGACAGGGCTGGGCATCAGCCCCAGCATTTT,CASTDRAGHQPQHF
TRBJ1-5,NA,TRBV18,TRBD1,TGTGCCAGCTCATCAAGGACAGGGGACGGGCAGCCCCAGCATTTT,CASSSRTGDGQPQHF
TRBJ2-2,many,TRBV4-2,TRBD2,TGTGCCAGCAGCCAAGATTACACCACTAGCGGGAGAGCCGGCGGGGAGCTGTTTTTT,CASSQDYTTSGRAGGELFF
TRBJ2-7,many,TRBV7-2,NA,TGTGCCACCCAACAGGGTCCACTCTACGAGCAGTACTTC,CATQQGPLYEQYF
TRBJ2-6,few,TRBV20-1,NA,TGCAGTGCTAGGCTCCCCGCCCCTGGGGCCAACGTCCTGACTTTC,CSARLPAPGANVLTF
TRBJ2-3,few,TRBV6-2/TRBV6-3,TRBD2,TGTGCCAGCAGTCCCCCGACCCCAAGAGTAGTGGCTAGCGGCGGATCCTTCACAGATACGCAGTATTTT,CASSPPTPRVVASGGSFTDTQYF
TRBJ1-1,many,TRBV5-6,TRBD1,TGTGCCAGCAGCACCGACAGGGTATGGGGAGCGAACACTGAAGCTTTCTTT,CASSTDRVWGANTEAFF
TRBJ2-7,NA,TRBV20-1,TRBD1,TGCAGTGCTGACCCCGGACAGGGTCTCTACGAGCAGTACTTC,CSADPGQGLYEQYF
TRBJ2-2,few,TRBV4-1,TRBD1,TGCGCCAGCAGCCAAGAGGGGACAGACACCGGGGAGCTGTTTTTT,CASSQEGTDTGELFF
TRBJ2-1,many,TRBV7-8,NA,TGTGCCAGCAGCCCGACTAAATACCATGAGCAGTTCTTC,CASSPTKYHEQFF
TRBJ2-7,many,TRBV7-8,TRBD1,TGTGCCAGCAGCGGGGGACAGGGGAGCTACGAGCAGTACTTC,CASSGGQGSYEQYF
TRBJ2-7,many,TRBV20-1,NA,TGCAGTGCTAGAGATCTCCGAAGCGCCTTGAGCTCCTACGAGCAGTACTTC,CSARDLRSALSSYEQYF
TRBJ1-5,many,TRBV28,NA,TGTGCCAGCAGTTTCCCTGGACCAGCTGGTCAGCCCCAGCATTTT,CASSFPGPAGQPQHF
TRBJ1-2,few,TRBV5-4,NA,TGTGCCAGCAGTCAATTCCAGGGCCGTCGGGGCTACACCTTC,CASSQFQGRRGYTF
TRBJ2-1,many,TRBV24-1,TRBD2,TGTGCCACCAGTGACGCTAGCGGGGGTTCCTACAATGAGCAGTTCTTC,CATSDASGGSYNEQFF
TRBJ1-4,many,TRBV7-2,NA,TGTGCCAGCAGCTCGGGGGCAGATGAAAAACTGTTTTTT,CASSSGADEKLFF
TRBJ2-5,few,TRBV5-4,NA,TGTGCCAGCAGCCAGGGCTGGGACGCCCAAGAGACCCAGTACTTC,CASSQGWDAQETQYF
TRBJ2-7,many,TRBV7-9,TRBD2,TGTGCCAGCAGCTCTAGCGGCGGAACCTACGAGCAGTACTTC,CASSSSGGTYEQYF
TRBJ1-1,many,TRBV7-8,NA,TGTGCCAGCAGCTCCTTCGGCACTGAAGCTTTCTTT,CASSSFGTEAFF
TRBJ2-5,many,TRBV7-6,TRBD1,TGTGCCAGCAGCCCCTACATCGACAGGGGGGTAGAGGAGACCCAGTACTTC,CASSPYIDRGVEETQYF
TRBJ2-5,few,TRBV3-1,TRBD2,TGTGCCAGCAGCCCTCTTGGGGCGGGAGGGCCCTCGAAGACCCAGTACTTC,CASSPLGAGGPSKTQYF
TRBJ2-2,many,TRBV20-1,TRBD2,TGCAGTGCTAGAGATTTTGGGCTAGCGGGGACCGGGGAGCTGTTTTTT,CSARDFGLAGTGELFF
TRBJ2-7,few,TRBV15,NA,TGTGCCACCAGCAGGGTAGCCTACGAGCAGTACTTC,CATSRVAYEQYF
TRBJ1-1,NA,TRBV3-1,TRBD1,TGTGCCAGCAGCCAGGACAGGGATGGGAACACTGAAGCTTTCTTT,CASSQDRDGNTEAFF
TRBJ1-2,many,TRBV2,NA,TGTGCCAGCAGTAGGCAGGGGAACTATGGCTACACCTTC,CASSRQGNYGYTF